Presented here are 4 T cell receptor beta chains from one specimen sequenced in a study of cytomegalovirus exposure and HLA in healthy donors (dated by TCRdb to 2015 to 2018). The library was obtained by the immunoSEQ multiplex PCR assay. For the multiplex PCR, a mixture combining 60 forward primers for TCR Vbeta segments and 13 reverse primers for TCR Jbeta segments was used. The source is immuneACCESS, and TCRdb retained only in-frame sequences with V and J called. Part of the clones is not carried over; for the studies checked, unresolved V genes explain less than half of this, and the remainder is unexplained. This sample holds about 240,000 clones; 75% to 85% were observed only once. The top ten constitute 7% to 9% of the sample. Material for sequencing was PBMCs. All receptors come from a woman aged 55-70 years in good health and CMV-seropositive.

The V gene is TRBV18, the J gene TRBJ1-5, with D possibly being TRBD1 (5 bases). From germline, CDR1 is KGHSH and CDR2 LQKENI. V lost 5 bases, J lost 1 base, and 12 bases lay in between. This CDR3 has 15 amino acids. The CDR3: CASSGQHRSNQPQHF. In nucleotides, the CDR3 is TGTGCCAGCTCAGGACAACATAGGAGCAATCAGCCCCAGCATTTT.

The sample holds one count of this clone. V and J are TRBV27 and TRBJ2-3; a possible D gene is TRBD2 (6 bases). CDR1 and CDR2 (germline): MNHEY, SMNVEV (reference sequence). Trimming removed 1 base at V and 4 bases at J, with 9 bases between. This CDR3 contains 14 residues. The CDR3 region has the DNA TGTGCCAGCAGTTTATGGGAGGAATCAGATACGCAGTATTTT. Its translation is CASSLWEESDTQYF.

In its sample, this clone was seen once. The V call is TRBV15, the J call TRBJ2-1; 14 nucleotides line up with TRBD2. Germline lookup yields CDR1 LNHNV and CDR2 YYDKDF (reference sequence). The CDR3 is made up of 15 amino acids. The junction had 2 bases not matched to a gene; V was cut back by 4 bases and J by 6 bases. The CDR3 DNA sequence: TGTGCCACCAGCAAAGGACTAGCGGGAGGCAATGAGCAGTTCTTC. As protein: CATSKGLAGGNEQFF.

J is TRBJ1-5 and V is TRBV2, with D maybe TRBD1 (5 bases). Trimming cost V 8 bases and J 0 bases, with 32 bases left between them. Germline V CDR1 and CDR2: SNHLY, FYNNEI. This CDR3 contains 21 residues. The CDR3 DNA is TGTGCCAGCGGGGCAGCAGTCATCGGGCCTGGGGCACCTTATAGCAATCAGCCCCAGCATTTT. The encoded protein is CASGAAVIGPGAPYSNQPQHF.